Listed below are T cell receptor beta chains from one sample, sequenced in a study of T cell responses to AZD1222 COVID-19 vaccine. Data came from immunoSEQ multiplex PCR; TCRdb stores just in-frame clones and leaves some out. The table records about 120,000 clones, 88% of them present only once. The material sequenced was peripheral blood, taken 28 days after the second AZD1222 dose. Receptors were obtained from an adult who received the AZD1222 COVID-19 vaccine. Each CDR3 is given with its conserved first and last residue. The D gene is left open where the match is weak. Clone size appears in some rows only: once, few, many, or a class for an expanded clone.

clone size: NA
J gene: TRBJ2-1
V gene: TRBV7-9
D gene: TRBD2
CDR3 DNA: TGTGCCAGCAGCTCTGCTAGCGGGAGGAAGTGGAATGAGCAGTTCTTC
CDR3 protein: CASSSASGRKWNEQFF

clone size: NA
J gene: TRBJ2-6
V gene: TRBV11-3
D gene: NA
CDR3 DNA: TGTGCCAGCAGCCCCCAATTGGGGGAGGCGGGGGCCAACGTCCTGACTTTC
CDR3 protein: CASSPQLGEAGANVLTF

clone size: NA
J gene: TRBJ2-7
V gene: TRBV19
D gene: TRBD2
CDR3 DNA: TGTGCCAGTACTCCTAATACCGGGGGGGCGGAAGAGCAGTACTTC
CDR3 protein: CASTPNTGGAEEQYF

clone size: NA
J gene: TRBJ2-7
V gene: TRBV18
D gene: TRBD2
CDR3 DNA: TGTGCCAGCTCCTTAGCGGGACCCTACGAGCAGTACTTC
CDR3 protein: CASSLAGPYEQYF

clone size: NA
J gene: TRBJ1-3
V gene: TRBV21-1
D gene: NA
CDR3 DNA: TGTGCCAGCGCGCAAAGACAGGCGTTCTCTGGAAACACCATATATTTT
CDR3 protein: CASAQRQAFSGNTIYF

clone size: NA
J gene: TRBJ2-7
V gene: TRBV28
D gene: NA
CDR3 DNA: TGTGCCAGCAGTTTAGGTTCTTCGGGGCACGAGCAGTACTTC
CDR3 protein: CASSLGSSGHEQYF

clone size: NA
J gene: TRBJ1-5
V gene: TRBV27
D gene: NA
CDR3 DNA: TGTGCCAGCGCCCCCGGGAAGGGTCAGCCCCAGCATTTT
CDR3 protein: CASAPGKGQPQHF

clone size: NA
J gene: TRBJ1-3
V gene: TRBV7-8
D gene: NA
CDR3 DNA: TGTGCCAGCGAGGCAGGCACCCCTGGAAACACCATATATTTT
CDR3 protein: CASEAGTPGNTIYF

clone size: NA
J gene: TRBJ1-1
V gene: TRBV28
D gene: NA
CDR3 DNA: TGTGCCAGCAGTTCGACCAGACAAGGGGTCACTGAAGCTTTCTTT
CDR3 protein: CASSSTRQGVTEAFF

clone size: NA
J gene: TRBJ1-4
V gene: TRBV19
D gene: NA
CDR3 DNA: TGTGCCACCGCCGTCCGTGTGAGGGCGCGGAATAATGAAAAACTGTTTTTT
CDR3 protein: CATAVRVRARNNEKLFF

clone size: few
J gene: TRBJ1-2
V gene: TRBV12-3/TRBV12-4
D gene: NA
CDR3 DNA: TGTGCCAGCAGTTTAGGGGGTTACTATGGCTACACCTTC
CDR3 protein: CASSLGGYYGYTF

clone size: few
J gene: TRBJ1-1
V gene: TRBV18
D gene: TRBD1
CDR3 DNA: TGTGCCAGCTCACCACCGGTCGAACAGGGGCGAGGGACTGAAGCTTTCTTT
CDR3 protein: CASSPPVEQGRGTEAFF

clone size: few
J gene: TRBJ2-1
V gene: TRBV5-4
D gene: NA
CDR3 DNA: TGTGCCAGCAGCCTTATGGAGAATGGAATGGTAAACGATGAGCAGTTCTTC
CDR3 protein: CASSLMENGMVNDEQFF

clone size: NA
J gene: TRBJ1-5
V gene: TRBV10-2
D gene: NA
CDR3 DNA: TGCGCCAGCAGTGAAGGCCTATCAGGGCCCCAGCATTTT
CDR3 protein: CASSEGLSGPQHF

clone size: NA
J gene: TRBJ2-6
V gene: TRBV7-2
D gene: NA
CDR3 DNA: TGTGCCAGCAGCTTAATAGCGGACGCCTTTGGGGCCAACGTCCTGACTTTC
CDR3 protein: CASSLIADAFGANVLTF

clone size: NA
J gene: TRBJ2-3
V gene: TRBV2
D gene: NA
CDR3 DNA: TGTGCCAGCAGTGCGGGCTTCACAGATACGCAGTATTTT
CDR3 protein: CASSAGFTDTQYF

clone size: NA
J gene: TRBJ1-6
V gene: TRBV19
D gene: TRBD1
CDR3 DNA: TGTGCCAGTAGTACCGCCGGACAGGCGGCCCCTCGCCTCCACTTT
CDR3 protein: CASSTAGQAAPRLHF

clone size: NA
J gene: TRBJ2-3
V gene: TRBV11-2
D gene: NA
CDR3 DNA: TGTGCCAGCAGCTTAGTTCAGGGGGGATTGGGGGTTACGCAGTATTTT
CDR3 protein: CASSLVQGGLGVTQYF

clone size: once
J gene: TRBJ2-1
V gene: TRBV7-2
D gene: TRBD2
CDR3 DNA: TGTGCCAGCAGCTTAGCTAGCCTAGCGGGAGTTCTCTACAATGAGCAGTTCTTC
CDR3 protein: CASSLASLAGVLYNEQFF

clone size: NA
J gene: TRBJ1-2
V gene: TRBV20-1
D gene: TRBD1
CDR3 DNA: TGCAGTGTGGGACAGATCTATGGCTACACCTTC
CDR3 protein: CSVGQIYGYTF

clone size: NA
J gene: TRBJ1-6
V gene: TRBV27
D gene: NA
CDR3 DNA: TGTGCCAGCAGTTTTAGTCAGGGGCTAGGATCACCCCTCCACTTT
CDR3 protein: CASSFSQGLGSPLHF

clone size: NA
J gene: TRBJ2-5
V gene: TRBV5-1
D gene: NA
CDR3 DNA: TGCGCCAAGGGGACCCAGTACTTC
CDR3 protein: CAKGTQYF

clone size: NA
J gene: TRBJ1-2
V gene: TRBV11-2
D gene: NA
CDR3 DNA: TGTGCCAGCAGCTTACCCAGCACCTATGGCTACACCTTC
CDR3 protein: CASSLPSTYGYTF